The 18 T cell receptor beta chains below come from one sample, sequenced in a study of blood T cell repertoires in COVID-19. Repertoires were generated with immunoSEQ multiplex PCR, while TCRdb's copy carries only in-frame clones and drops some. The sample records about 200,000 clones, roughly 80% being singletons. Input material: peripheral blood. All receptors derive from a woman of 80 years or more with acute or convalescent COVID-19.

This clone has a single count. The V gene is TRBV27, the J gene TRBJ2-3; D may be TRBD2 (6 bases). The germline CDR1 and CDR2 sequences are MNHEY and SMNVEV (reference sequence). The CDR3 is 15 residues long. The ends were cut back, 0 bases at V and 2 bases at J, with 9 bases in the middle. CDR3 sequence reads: CASSLSEGITDTQYF. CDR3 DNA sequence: TGTGCCAGCAGTTTATCGGAGGGGATCACAGATACGCAGTATTTT.

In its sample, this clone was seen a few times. CDR3: CASSLDRVSGNTIYF. The DNA for the CDR3 is TGTGCCAGCAGCTTAGATCGGGTTTCTGGAAACACCATATATTTT. The chain employs TRBV11-2 and TRBJ1-3, with D unclear. CDR1 and CDR2 from the germline V gene are SGHAT and FQNNGV. This CDR3 region has 15 residues. V lost 0 bases and J 1 base, leaving 7 bases between the germline ends.

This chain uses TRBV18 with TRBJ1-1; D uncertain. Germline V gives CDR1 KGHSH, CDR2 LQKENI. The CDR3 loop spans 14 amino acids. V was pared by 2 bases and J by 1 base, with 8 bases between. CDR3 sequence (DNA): TGTGCCAGCTCACCATACACAGAGAACACTGAAGCTTTCTTT. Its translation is CASSPYTENTEAFF.

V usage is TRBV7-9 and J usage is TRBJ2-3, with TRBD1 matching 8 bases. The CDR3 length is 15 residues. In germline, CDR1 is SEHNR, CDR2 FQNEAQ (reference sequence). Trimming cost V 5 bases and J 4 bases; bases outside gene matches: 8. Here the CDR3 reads CASSEKDRVSDTQYF. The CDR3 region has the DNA TGTGCCAGCAGCGAGAAGGACAGGGTATCAGATACGCAGTATTTT.

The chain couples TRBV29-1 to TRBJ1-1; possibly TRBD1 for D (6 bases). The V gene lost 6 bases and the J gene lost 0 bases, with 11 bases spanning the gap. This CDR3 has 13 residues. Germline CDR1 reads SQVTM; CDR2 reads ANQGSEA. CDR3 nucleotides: TGCAGCGTCGGACAGTCCATGAACACTGAAGCTTTCTTT. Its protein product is CSVGQSMNTEAFF.

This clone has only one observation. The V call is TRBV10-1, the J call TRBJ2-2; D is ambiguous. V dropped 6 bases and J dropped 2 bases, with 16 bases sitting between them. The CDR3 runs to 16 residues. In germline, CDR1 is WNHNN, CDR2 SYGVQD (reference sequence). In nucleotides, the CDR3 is TGCGCCAGCAGCGGAGACTCCTTCGCTAACACCGGGGAGCTGTTTTTT. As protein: CASSGDSFANTGELFF.

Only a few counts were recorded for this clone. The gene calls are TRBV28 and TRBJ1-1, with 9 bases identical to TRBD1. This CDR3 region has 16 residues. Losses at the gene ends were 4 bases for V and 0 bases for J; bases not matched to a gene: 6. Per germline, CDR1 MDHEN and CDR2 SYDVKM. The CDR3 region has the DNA TGTGCCAGCAGTTATACAGGGGGCTCAATGAACACTGAAGCTTTCTTT. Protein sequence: CASSYTGGSMNTEAFF.

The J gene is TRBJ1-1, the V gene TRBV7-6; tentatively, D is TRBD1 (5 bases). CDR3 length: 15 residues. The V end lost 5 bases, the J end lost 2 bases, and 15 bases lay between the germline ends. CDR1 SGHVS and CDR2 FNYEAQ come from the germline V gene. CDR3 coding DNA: TGTGCCAGCAGCCCCCTTACGGGGGGAAACACTGAAGCTTTCTTT. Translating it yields CASSPLTGGNTEAFF.

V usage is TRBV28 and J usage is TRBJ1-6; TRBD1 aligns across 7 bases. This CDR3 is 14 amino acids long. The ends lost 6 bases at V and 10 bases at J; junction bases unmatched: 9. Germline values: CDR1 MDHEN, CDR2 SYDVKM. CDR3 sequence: CASSPRQGGSPLHF. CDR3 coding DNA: TGTGCCAGCAGCCCCAGACAGGGAGGATCACCCCTCCACTTT.

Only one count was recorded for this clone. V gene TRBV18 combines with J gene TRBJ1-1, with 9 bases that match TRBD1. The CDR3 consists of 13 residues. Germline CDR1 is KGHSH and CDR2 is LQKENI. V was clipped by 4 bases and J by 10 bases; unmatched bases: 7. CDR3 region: CASSLDRGAIAFF. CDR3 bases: TGTGCCAGCTCACTCGACAGGGGGGCGATAGCTTTCTTT.

The chain's CDR3 is CASSFPREGSPLHF. For the CDR3, the DNA is TGTGCCAGCAGTTTCCCCAGGGAGGGTTCACCCCTCCACTTT. V usage is TRBV27 and J usage is TRBJ1-6, with D perhaps matching TRBD1 (5 bases). CDR1 is MNHEY, CDR2 SMNVEV, per germline (reference sequence). The CDR3 loop spans 14 amino acids. The V gene lost 3 bases and the J gene lost 9 bases, with 12 bases spanning the gap.

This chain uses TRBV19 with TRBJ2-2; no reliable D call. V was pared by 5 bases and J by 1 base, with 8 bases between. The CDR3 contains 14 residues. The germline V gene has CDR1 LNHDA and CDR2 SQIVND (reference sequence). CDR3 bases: TGTGCCAGTAGTCCCTCGGTGAACACCGGGGAGCTGTTTTTT. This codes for CASSPSVNTGELFF.

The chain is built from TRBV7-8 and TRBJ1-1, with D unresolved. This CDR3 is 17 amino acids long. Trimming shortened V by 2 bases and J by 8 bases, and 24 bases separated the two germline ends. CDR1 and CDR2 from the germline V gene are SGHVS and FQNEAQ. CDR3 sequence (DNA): TGTGCCAGCAGCTTAACCCTCCCGGAAGGGCGGGGAGCCGAAGCTTTCTTT. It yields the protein CASSLTLPEGRGAEAFF.

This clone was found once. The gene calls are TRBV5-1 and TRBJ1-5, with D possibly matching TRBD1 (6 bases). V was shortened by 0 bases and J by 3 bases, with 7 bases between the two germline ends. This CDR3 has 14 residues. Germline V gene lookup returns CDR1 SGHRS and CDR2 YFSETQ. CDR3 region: CASSLGTANQPQHF. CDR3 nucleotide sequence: TGCGCCAGCAGCTTGGGGACAGCCAATCAGCCCCAGCATTTT.

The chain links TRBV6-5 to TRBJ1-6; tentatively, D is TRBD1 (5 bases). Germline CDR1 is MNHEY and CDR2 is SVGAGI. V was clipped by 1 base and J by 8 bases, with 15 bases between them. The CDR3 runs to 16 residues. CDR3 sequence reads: CASSYLTGGGDSPLHF. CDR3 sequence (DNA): TGTGCCAGCAGTTACTTGACCGGTGGAGGGGATTCACCCCTCCACTTT.

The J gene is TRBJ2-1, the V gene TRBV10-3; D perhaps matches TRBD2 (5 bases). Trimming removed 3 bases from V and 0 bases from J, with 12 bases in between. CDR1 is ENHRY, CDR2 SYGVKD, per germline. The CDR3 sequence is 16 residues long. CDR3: CAISEGQRGSYNEQFF. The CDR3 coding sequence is TGTGCCATCAGTGAAGGGCAACGGGGCTCCTACAATGAGCAGTTCTTC.

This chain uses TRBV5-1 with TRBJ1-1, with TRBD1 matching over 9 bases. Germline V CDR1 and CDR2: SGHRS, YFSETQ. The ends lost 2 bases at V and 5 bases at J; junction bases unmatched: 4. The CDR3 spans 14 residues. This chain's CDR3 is CASSLQGAGTEAFF. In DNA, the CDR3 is TGCGCCAGCAGCTTACAGGGGGCAGGTACTGAAGCTTTCTTT.

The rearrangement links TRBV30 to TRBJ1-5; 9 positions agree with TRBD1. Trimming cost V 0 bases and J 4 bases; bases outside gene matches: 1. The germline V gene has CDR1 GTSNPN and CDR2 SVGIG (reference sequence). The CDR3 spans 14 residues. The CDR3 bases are TGTGCCTGGAGTGTTGGACAGGGGAATCAGCCCCAGCATTTT. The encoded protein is CAWSVGQGNQPQHF.